This is a list of T cell receptor beta chains from one sample in a study of early T cells in non-severe SARS-CoV-2 infection. MiXCR, run by TCRdb on the 5' RACE reads, gives a single entry per CDR3 protein. The sample carries roughly 76,000 distinct CDR3 sequences, 12% recorded once. The sample taken for sequencing was whole blood. These receptors came from an adult who was a healthcare worker with PCR-confirmed SARS-CoV-2 infection or an uninfected control (not recorded which). Each CDR3 is given with its conserved first and last residue. A D gene is named only where the DNA matches it firmly. Only some rows state a clone size, as once, few, many or a class for expanded clones.

J gene	clone size	CDR3 length	D gene	V gene	CDR3 DNA	CDR3 protein
TRBJ1-2	many	13	NA	TRBV27	TGTGCCAGCAGTTTTGGGGGGAACTATGGCTACACCTTC	CASSFGGNYGYTF
TRBJ2-1	NA	14	NA	TRBV7-3	TGTGCCAGCAGCTTAACGGGAGGAGGGAATGAGCAGTTCTTC	CASSLTGGGNEQFF
TRBJ2-3	few	16	TRBD2	TRBV7-9	TGTGCCAGCAGCTCGAGCGGGAGACGACGCACAGATACGCAGTATTTT	CASSSSGRRRTDTQYF
TRBJ1-2	NA	14	TRBD1	TRBV15	TGTGCCACCAGCCGCAGGGGGCGAGACTATGGCTACACCTTC	CATSRRGRDYGYTF
TRBJ1-5	few	15	TRBD1	TRBV2	TGTGCCAGCAGTTCTGGGACAGCTAGCAATCAGCCCCAGCATTTT	CASSSGTASNQPQHF
TRBJ1-5	many	15	NA	TRBV15	TGTGCCACCAGCAGAGATATAGAGGGTGTGCAGCCCCAGCATTTT	CATSRDIEGVQPQHF
TRBJ2-3	NA	15	NA	TRBV28	TGTGCCAGCAGTTTATTGGGGGAGAACACAGATACGCAGTATTTT	CASSLLGENTDTQYF
TRBJ2-1	many	11	TRBD1	TRBV29-1	TGCAGCGGGGACAGGGGCAATGAGCAGTTCTTC	CSGDRGNEQFF
TRBJ2-2	once	16	NA	TRBV20-1	TGCAGTGCTAGAGATTTTGGAGACCGGGGCACCGGGGAGCTGTTTTTT	CSARDFGDRGTGELFF
TRBJ2-5	many	12	NA	TRBV20-1	TGCAGTGCTAGCAACCAGCAAGAGACCCAGTACTTC	CSASNQQETQYF
TRBJ2-2	NA	15	NA	TRBV9	TGTGCCAGCAATAAGGGCAGCGCGAACACCGGGGAGCTGTTTTTT	CASNKGSANTGELFF
TRBJ2-7	many	11	NA	TRBV7-8	TGTGCCAGCAGCTTAGCCCACGAGCAGTACTTC	CASSLAHEQYF
TRBJ2-4	few	15	NA	TRBV20-1	TGCAGTGCGGCAGGGGATTCGGACGACAAAAACATTCAGTACTTC	CSAAGDSDDKNIQYF
TRBJ2-1	once	14	TRBD1	TRBV19	TGTGCCAGTAGTACCCGTGACAGGGCCCACGAGCAGTTCTTC	CASSTRDRAHEQFF
TRBJ2-5	many	18	TRBD2	TRBV18	TGTGCCAGCTCACCACGGGGACTAGCGGGAGGATCCCAAGAGACCCAGTACTTC	CASSPRGLAGGSQETQYF
TRBJ2-7	few	14	NA	TRBV25-1	TGTGCCAGCAGTGGGGCCGGCGGATCCTACGAGCAGTACTTC	CASSGAGGSYEQYF
TRBJ2-1	NA	17	TRBD2	TRBV6-2/TRBV6-3	TGTGCCAGCAGTTACTCGGCACCTAGCGGGATTTACAATGAGCAGTTCTTC	CASSYSAPSGIYNEQFF
TRBJ2-2	NA	17	TRBD2	TRBV25-1	TGTGCCAGCGGATTAACTAGCGGGAGAGGGGAAACCGGGGAGCTGTTTTTT	CASGLTSGRGETGELFF
TRBJ2-7	NA	13	TRBD2	TRBV2	TGTGCCAGCGTGGCGGGAGGTGAGGTCGAGCAGTACTTC	CASVAGGEVEQYF
TRBJ1-2	few	14	TRBD1	TRBV12-3/TRBV12-4	TGTGCCAGCAGGGGACAGGGGGCGGTTGGCGGCTACACCTTC	CASRGQGAVGGYTF
TRBJ2-6	few	16	TRBD2	TRBV7-9	TGTGCCAGCAGCCTAGCGGGAGGACTTGGGGCCAACGTCCTGACTTTC	CASSLAGGLGANVLTF
TRBJ1-5	NA	13	NA	TRBV18	TGTGCCAGCTCACGGACAGCGGATCAGCCCCAGCATTTT	CASSRTADQPQHF
TRBJ1-1	NA	14	TRBD1	TRBV30	TGTGCCTGGGGGACAGGTATTATGAACACTGAAGCTTTCTTT	CAWGTGIMNTEAFF